These 3 T cell receptor beta chains originate from one sample sequenced in a study of blood T cell repertoires in COVID-19. Clones were read by immunoSEQ multiplex PCR, and TCRdb kept only the in-frame ones, dropping some. The profile shows fewer than 450,000 clones, roughly 84% of them singletons. Sequenced material: PBMCs or T cells enriched from blood (not recorded which). The source of these receptors is a woman aged 25 to 39 who had recovered from COVID-19.

The chain employs TRBV5-5 and TRBJ1-2, with a tentative D call TRBD1 (6 bases). Germline values: CDR1 SGHKS, CDR2 YYEKEE (reference sequence). V lost 4 bases and J 11 bases, leaving 18 bases between the germline ends. The CDR3 extends over 13 amino acids. This chain's CDR3 is CASSRDTGLVYTF. CDR3 coding DNA: TGTGCCAGCAGCCGGGACACGGGGCTGGTTTACACCTTC. Based on the CDR3 plus reference TRBV5-5 and TRBJ1-2, the full variable domain is DAGVTQSPTHLIKTRGQQVTLRCSPISGHKSVSWYQQVLGQGPQFIFQYYEKEERGRGNFPDRFSARQFPNYSSELNVNALLLGDSALYLCASSRDTGLVYTFGSGTRLTVV.

The chain employs TRBV2 and TRBJ2-3; 10 bases agree with TRBD2. Germline CDR1 SNHLY, CDR2 FYNNEI. The CDR3 has 15 amino acids. V lost 4 bases, J lost 0 bases, and 1 base stayed unmatched. CDR3 in DNA: TGTGCCAGCAGTGCGACTAGCGGGAGCACAGATACGCAGTATTTT. Amino acids: CASSATSGSTDTQYF. Supplemented by reference TRBV2 and TRBJ2-3, the full variable domain reads EPEVTQTPSHQVTQMGQEVILRCVPISNHLYFYWYRQILGQKVEFLVSFYNNEISEKSEIFDDQFSVERPDGSNFTLKIRSTKLEDSAMYFCASSATSGSTDTQYFGPGTRLTVL.

This clone has only one observation. This chain joins TRBV6-2 or TRBV6-3 and TRBJ2-5; 11 bases align to TRBD2. Per the germline V gene, CDR1 is MNHEY and CDR2 is SVGEGT. This CDR3 has 15 residues. The V gene end was trimmed by 4 bases and the J gene end by 1 base; junction bases not matched to a gene: 2. The DNA of the CDR3 is TGTGCCAGCAGTTCGGGACTAGCGGTCCAAGAGACCCAGTACTTC. As protein: CASSSGLAVQETQYF.